Listed below are T cell receptor beta chains from one sample, sequenced in a study of beta chain features in type 1 diabetes. The data were produced by immunoSEQ multiplex PCR, yet TCRdb's version contains in-frame clones alone and is incomplete. The repertoire has 350,000 to 400,000 clones, less than 15% of them found once; the top ten carry 0.019%. What was sequenced was naive CD4+ T cells from blood. Receptor source: a woman between 18 and 29 years old in good health. Both conserved end residues are part of each CDR3. The D gene is left open where the match is weak. Expanded clones get a size class; other rows say once, few or many, or leave the size out.

.	TRBV28	TRBJ1-2	.	TGTGCCAGCAGTTTTTCACTGGGCATTGGCTACACCTTC	CASSFSLGIGYTF
.	TRBV6-1	TRBJ1-5	TRBD1	TGTGCCAGCAGTGAACTCGGACAGGGATTGCAGCCCCAGCATTTT	CASSELGQGLQPQHF
.	TRBV7-2	TRBJ2-7	TRBD2	TGTGCCAGCAGCTCCGGGGGACTAGCGGGAGCCTACGAGCAGTACTTC	CASSSGGLAGAYEQYF
.	TRBV9	TRBJ1-1	TRBD1	TGTGCCAGCAGCCCCACAGGGGATGGGACTTTCTTT	CASSPTGDGTFF
few	TRBV14	TRBJ2-5	.	TGTGCCAGCAGCCGCGTCTATGCAGGGGGGCAGACCCAGTACTTC	CASSRVYAGGQTQYF
.	TRBV19	TRBJ2-1	TRBD1	TGTGCCAGTAGTGACAGGGGGTTAAACAATGAGCAGTTCTTC	CASSDRGLNNEQFF
few	TRBV7-7	TRBJ2-1	TRBD2	TGTGCCAGCAGCTCGGGACTAGCGGGGCCAGAGGAGCAGTTCTTC	CASSSGLAGPEEQFF
.	TRBV23-1	TRBJ1-1	.	TGCGCCAGCAGTCAACGAACATCCATGGCAATGACTGAAGCTTTCTTT	CASSQRTSMAMTEAFF
.	TRBV6-5	TRBJ2-7	.	TGTGCCAGCAGTGACCGACAGTTCTCCTACGAGCAGTACTTC	CASSDRQFSYEQYF
.	TRBV9	TRBJ2-2	TRBD2	TGTGCCAGCAGCACCCGTAGCGGGAGTACCGGGGAGCTGTTTTTT	CASSTRSGSTGELFF
few	TRBV30	TRBJ1-2	TRBD1	TGTGCCTGTCCCCTAGCAGGGGGCGCTCCCGCTGGCTACACCTTC	CACPLAGGAPAGYTF
few	TRBV27	TRBJ2-7	.	TGTGCCAGCAGAATGACAGTAGGGTATTACGAGCAGTACTTC	CASRMTVGYYEQYF
.	TRBV29-1	TRBJ2-1	.	TGCAGCGTCTGGGAGGAACTCTACAATGAGCAGTTCTTC	CSVWEELYNEQFF
.	TRBV28	TRBJ2-7	TRBD1	TGTGCCAGCAGTTTATCCGGGACAGGGTCGGGCGAGCAGTACTTC	CASSLSGTGSGEQYF
.	TRBV20-1	TRBJ2-7	.	TGCAGTGCTAGAGATGCGGGACAGCACTTC	CSARDAGQHF
few	TRBV10-3	TRBJ2-7	.	TGTGCCATCAGTGAGCGGAGGTCCGAGCAGTACTTC	CAISERRSEQYF
few	TRBV9	TRBJ1-1	.	TGTGCCAGCAGCGTAGGACACTTGAACACTGAAGCTTTCTTT	CASSVGHLNTEAFF
.	TRBV15	TRBJ2-5	.	TGTGCCACCAGCCTAACCCCTAGCAGCCAAGAGACCCAGTACTTC	CATSLTPSSQETQYF
.	TRBV5-6	TRBJ2-2	.	TGTGCCAGCAGCTCGGAACAGGGATACACCGGGGAGCTGTTTTTT	CASSSEQGYTGELFF
.	TRBV19	TRBJ2-1	.	TGTGCCAGCACAGGCTACAATGAGCAGTTCTTC	CASTGYNEQFF
few	TRBV30	TRBJ2-1	.	TGTGCCTGGGGGAGACTATATGAGCAGTTCTTC	CAWGRLYEQFF
few	TRBV7-2	TRBJ2-2	.	TGTGCCAGCAGACGCCGGGACTTGGAAAAAACCGGGGAGCTGTTTTTT	CASRRRDLEKTGELFF
.	TRBV5-1	TRBJ2-7	TRBD1	TGCGCCAGCAGCCATGGACAGGGGGCTAACTACGAGCAGTACTTC	CASSHGQGANYEQYF
.	TRBV7-2	TRBJ2-1	TRBD2	TGTGCCAGCAGCCTGCGAGGCGGGAGATCCTACAATGAGCAGTTCTTC	CASSLRGGRSYNEQFF
.	TRBV9	TRBJ1-4	.	TGTGCCAGCAGCGTAAGAGATGCAGGCGAAAAACTGTTTTTT	CASSVRDAGEKLFF
few	TRBV7-8	TRBJ1-4	.	TGTGCCAGCAGCTTAGCTTTCAGGGGAAATGAAAAACTGTTTTTT	CASSLAFRGNEKLFF
.	TRBV27	TRBJ1-5	.	TGTGCCAGCAGTAATAGATTCGAGCCCCAGCATTTT	CASSNRFEPQHF
few	TRBV6-5	TRBJ1-1	.	TGTGCCAGCAGTTACTCCCGGCGGGTGAACACTGAAGCTTTCTTT	CASSYSRRVNTEAFF
.	TRBV28	TRBJ2-7	.	TGTGCCAGCAGTTTACCGATGGGGGGCTACGAGCAGTACTTC	CASSLPMGGYEQYF
few	TRBV29-1	TRBJ2-7	.	TGCAGCGTTGATCAACAGGGTATTGGCTCCTACGAGCAGTACTTC	CSVDQQGIGSYEQYF
.	TRBV25-1	TRBJ1-2	.	TGTGCCAGCAGTGAATACGGGGGACGCGGATTCTACACCTTC	CASSEYGGRGFYTF
few	TRBV18	TRBJ2-7	TRBD2	TGTGCCAGCTCACGGGCTAGCGGGATGACGGACGAGCAGTACTTC	CASSRASGMTDEQYF
.	TRBV30	TRBJ2-1	TRBD2	TGTGCCTGGAGTTCCCGCGGGAGTGGAAATGAGCAGTTCTTC	CAWSSRGSGNEQFF
few	TRBV7-2	TRBJ2-1	TRBD2	TGTGCCAGCAGCCCCCGACCGGGACTAGCGGGATTCAATGAGCAGTTCTTC	CASSPRPGLAGFNEQFF
.	TRBV7-8	TRBJ2-1	.	TGTGCCAGCAACCATGGGAGCGGGCAATTCTTC	CASNHGSGQFF
.	TRBV5-6	TRBJ1-5	.	TGTGCCAGCAGCCCCTCAGGGGTCCTCCGGCCCCAGCATTTT	CASSPSGVLRPQHF
.	TRBV10-3	TRBJ2-3	.	TGTGCCATCAGTGGAGAGACAGATACGCAGTATTTT	CAISGETDTQYF
few	TRBV5-4	TRBJ1-1	.	TGTGCCAGCAGCTTGGGGGGGCCGGCTTTCTTT	CASSLGGPAFF
few	TRBV11-2	TRBJ2-7	.	TGTGCCAGCAGCTTCTCTAACTACGAGCAGTACTTC	CASSFSNYEQYF
.	TRBV5-1	TRBJ2-6	TRBD1	TGCGCCAGCAGCTCTGGTGGGACAGGGTACTCTGGGGCCAACGTCCTGACTTTC	CASSSGGTGYSGANVLTF
few	TRBV18	TRBJ2-5	TRBD1	TGTGCCAGCTCACCGGGACAGCAAGAGACCCAGTACTTC	CASSPGQQETQYF
few	TRBV27	TRBJ2-5	.	TGTGCCAGCAGTCCGAGGAGGGGAGAGACCCAGTACTTC	CASSPRRGETQYF
.	TRBV11-2	TRBJ2-7	TRBD2	TGTGCCAGCAGCTTAGAGGGAGGGGCCGAGCAGTACTTC	CASSLEGGAEQYF
few	TRBV27	TRBJ2-5	.	TGTGCCAGCAGTTTAGTTCTGGGCTTAGAGACCCAGTACTTC	CASSLVLGLETQYF
.	TRBV18	TRBJ2-1	.	TGTGCCAGCTCACCATACAGGACAGAGTACAATGAGCAGTTCTTC	CASSPYRTEYNEQFF
.	TRBV28	TRBJ1-1	TRBD1	TGTGCCAGCAGGATAAGACAGGGGATGAACACTGAAGCTTTCTTT	CASRIRQGMNTEAFF
.	TRBV5-1	TRBJ2-5	TRBD2	TGCGCCAGCAGCTTTAGCGGGAGTCTGGAGGAGACCCAGTACTTC	CASSFSGSLEETQYF
.	TRBV7-9	TRBJ2-7	TRBD2	TGTGCCAGCAGCGCGCTAGCGGGAGGATACGAGCAGTACTTC	CASSALAGGYEQYF
.	TRBV9	TRBJ2-5	TRBD2	TGTGCCAGCAGCGTATCGGGGCTAGCGGGAGTCGGAGAGACCCAGTACTTC	CASSVSGLAGVGETQYF
.	TRBV7-9	TRBJ1-2	TRBD1	TGTGCCAGCAGCTTGACAGGGGAGGGTGGCTACACCTTC	CASSLTGEGGYTF
.	TRBV30	TRBJ2-3	TRBD2	TGTGCCTGGTCTAGCGGGAGTCAAGGCGGTACGCAGTATTTT	CAWSSGSQGGTQYF
.	TRBV30	TRBJ2-1	TRBD1	TGTGCCTGGAGCCCCGGCAGGGGGAATGAGCAGTTCTTC	CAWSPGRGNEQFF
few	TRBV19	TRBJ2-5	.	TGTGCCAGTAGTCCTTATAGCGGACAAGAGACCCAGTACTTC	CASSPYSGQETQYF